These T cell receptor beta chains were read from a single sample in a study of shared clonotypes between healthy human individuals. TCRdb's copy holds only in-frame clones and misses some; the assay was immunoSEQ multiplex PCR. Counted here are some 630,000 clones, 90% to 97% occurring once; the ten biggest clones make up less than 0.12%. The specimen was naive CD8+ T cells sorted from blood. Source of these receptors: a woman in her twenties or thirties in good health. Both conserved end residues are trimmed from each CDR3. Each record gives: CDR3 protein, J gene, V gene.

CDR3 protein: ANSLSPSGTADTQY
J gene: TRBJ2-3
V gene: TRBV27

CDR3 protein: ASRTPYGYT
J gene: TRBJ1-2
V gene: TRBV19

CDR3 protein: ASSGLQGIDTEAF
J gene: TRBJ1-1
V gene: TRBV9

CDR3 protein: ASSEPPAGGYNEQF
J gene: TRBJ2-1
V gene: TRBV6-1

CDR3 protein: ATSRDLAQELETQY
J gene: TRBJ2-5
V gene: TRBV15

CDR3 protein: ASGVSDEQF
J gene: TRBJ2-1
V gene: TRBV10-1

CDR3 protein: ASSQQTVTETQY
J gene: TRBJ2-5
V gene: TRBV7-8

CDR3 protein: ALRPAGRNEQF
J gene: TRBJ2-1
V gene: TRBV7-9

CDR3 protein: ASGDAGWDGYT
J gene: TRBJ1-2
V gene: TRBV6-1

CDR3 protein: ASSVYSGANEKLF
J gene: TRBJ1-4
V gene: TRBV9

CDR3 protein: ASSLGGRHPPNGEQY
J gene: TRBJ2-7
V gene: TRBV27

CDR3 protein: ASSFMRSNQPQH
J gene: TRBJ1-5
V gene: TRBV5-6

CDR3 protein: ASSEVGQGALRGYT
J gene: TRBJ1-2
V gene: TRBV2

CDR3 protein: ASSSVVWGTGEDEQF
J gene: TRBJ2-1
V gene: TRBV5-1

CDR3 protein: ASSLVLNTEAF
J gene: TRBJ1-1
V gene: TRBV27

CDR3 protein: ASGTLNTGELF
J gene: TRBJ2-2
V gene: TRBV25-1

CDR3 protein: ASSSFTDSGFPYEQY
J gene: TRBJ2-7
V gene: TRBV7-9

CDR3 protein: ASSQGVNVLT
J gene: TRBJ2-6
V gene: TRBV7-9

CDR3 protein: ASSLRLAGLYNEQF
J gene: TRBJ2-1
V gene: TRBV4-1

CDR3 protein: ASSQTSGGGYEQY
J gene: TRBJ2-7
V gene: TRBV11-2

CDR3 protein: ASSYTVGGAGDPGPEQY
J gene: TRBJ2-7
V gene: TRBV5-1

CDR3 protein: ASSYVENTEAF
J gene: TRBJ1-1
V gene: TRBV6-5

CDR3 protein: AISAPGQGAGYT
J gene: TRBJ1-2
V gene: TRBV10-3

CDR3 protein: ASSYMGLAGGEQF
J gene: TRBJ2-1
V gene: TRBV4-1

CDR3 protein: ASSLSNRGSYNEQF
J gene: TRBJ2-1
V gene: TRBV27

CDR3 protein: ASSRPGAKASQPQH
J gene: TRBJ1-5
V gene: TRBV5-1

CDR3 protein: ASRGPGDNEQF
J gene: TRBJ2-1
V gene: TRBV2

CDR3 protein: ASSLWTDSSDGYT
J gene: TRBJ1-2
V gene: TRBV28

CDR3 protein: ASSFLAGVAKNIQY
J gene: TRBJ2-4
V gene: TRBV27

CDR3 protein: ASSGTGELF
J gene: TRBJ2-2
V gene: TRBV6-6

CDR3 protein: ASSMTSGSEQY
J gene: .
V gene: TRBV19

CDR3 protein: ASAPVWSGANVLT
J gene: TRBJ2-6
V gene: TRBV9

CDR3 protein: ASSGDRRLAGYNEQF
J gene: TRBJ2-1
V gene: TRBV9

CDR3 protein: ASGYRGQYEQY
J gene: TRBJ2-7
V gene: TRBV27

CDR3 protein: ASSLSAYTEAF
J gene: TRBJ1-1
V gene: TRBV27

CDR3 protein: ASSQNRDEGEAF
J gene: TRBJ1-1
V gene: TRBV14

CDR3 protein: ASSFSLTYEQY
J gene: TRBJ2-7
V gene: TRBV5-6

CDR3 protein: ASMEENAGELF
J gene: TRBJ2-2
V gene: TRBV6-5